This entry lists 17 T cell receptor beta chains sequenced from one sample in a study of blood T cell repertoires in COVID-19. The protocol was immunoSEQ multiplex PCR, while the TCRdb copy is restricted to in-frame clones and leaves out a portion. The sample gives 360,000 or so clones, 75% to 90% of which show up once; around 5% is in the top ten. Sample: PBMCs or T cells enriched from blood (not recorded which). These receptors all stem from a woman in her forties or fifties who had recovered from COVID-19.

This clone has only one observation. J is TRBJ1-3 and V is TRBV30; D call uncertain. The CDR3 spans 14 residues. The germline V gene encodes CDR1 GTSNPN and CDR2 SVGIG (reference sequence). The germline V and J ends were trimmed by 0 bases and 1 base, with 7 bases remaining between them. The CDR3 reads CAWSVSLSGNTIYF. The CDR3 nucleotides read TGTGCCTGGAGTGTAAGCCTATCTGGAAACACCATATATTTT.

The rearrangement uses TRBV19 and TRBJ1-6; maybe TRBD1 (5 bases). V was clipped by 3 bases and J by 7 bases, with 16 bases between them. This CDR3 is built from 16 residues. Germline CDR1 LNHDA, CDR2 SQIVND (reference sequence). The CDR3 loop reads CASSIGGKGLNSPLHF. As DNA, the CDR3 is TGTGCCAGTAGTATTGGAGGGAAGGGACTGAATTCACCCCTCCACTTT.

This chain links TRBV6-5 with TRBJ1-2; D possibly corresponds to TRBD1 (6 bases). Germline assignment: CDR1 MNHEY and CDR2 SVGAGI. The CDR3 totals 14 residues. Trimming pared 3 bases from V and 6 bases from J, leaving 14 bases between. Here the CDR3 reads CASSYGGQGNGYTF. The CDR3 nucleotides are TGTGCCAGCAGTTATGGAGGCCAGGGGAATGGCTACACCTTC.

The V gene is TRBV18, the J gene TRBJ2-7; maybe TRBD1 (5 bases). Trimming removed 3 bases from V and 5 bases from J, with 11 bases in between. In germline, CDR1 is KGHSH, CDR2 LQKENI. This CDR3 region has 13 residues. This chain's CDR3 is CASSPDLRDEQYF. CDR3 sequence (DNA): TGTGCCAGCTCACCCGACCTCAGGGACGAGCAGTACTTC.

The rearrangement links TRBV12-3 or TRBV12-4 to TRBJ2-1; no firm D call. Trimming pared 4 bases from V and 13 bases from J, leaving 11 bases between. The CDR3 contains 11 residues. CDR3 bases: TGTGCCAGCAGTTCCGCCCGGGTCCAGTTCTTC. Residues: CASSSARVQFF.

The chain combines TRBV19 with TRBJ1-2; 9 nucleotides line up with TRBD1. Germline CDR1 is LNHDA and CDR2 is SQIVND (reference sequence). Unmatched junction bases numbered 16, after V lost 7 bases and J lost 1 base. The CDR3 sequence is 18 residues long. The CDR3 here is CASTDLQGGQGNNYGYTF. Written as DNA, the CDR3 is TGTGCCAGTACCGACCTCCAAGGGGGACAGGGAAATAACTATGGCTACACCTTC.

This rearrangement joins TRBV7-2 to TRBJ2-4; D unresolved. The CDR3 is made up of 15 amino acids. The V end lost 1 base, the J end lost 5 bases, and 12 bases lay between the germline ends. Germline CDR1 and CDR2: SGHTA and FQGNSA. The CDR3, as DNA: TGTGCCAGCAGCTTAGGTTTGGGCCTTGAAAACATTCAGTACTTC. Protein product: CASSLGLGLENIQYF.

The chain recombines TRBV6-6 with TRBJ2-7; TRBD2 agrees at 8 bases. In germline, CDR1 is MNHNY, CDR2 SVGAGI (reference sequence). V was pared by 5 bases and J by 3 bases, with 6 bases of the junction left unmatched. This CDR3 has 14 amino acids. The CDR3 DNA reads TGTGCCAGCAGTCAAGCGGGAGCCGGCTACGAGCAGTACTTC. It yields the protein CASSQAGAGYEQYF.

V gene TRBV7-9 combines with J gene TRBJ2-1, with TRBD1 as a possible D gene (6 bases). The germline V gene has CDR1 SEHNR and CDR2 FQNEAQ (reference sequence). The ends were cut back, 5 bases at V and 2 bases at J, with 13 bases in the middle. The CDR3 covers 15 residues. CDR3 DNA sequence: TGTGCCAGCAGCAATAGAGGGGGAGCCTACAATGAGCAGTTCTTC. It is translated as CASSNRGGAYNEQFF.

This clone has more than one count but fewer than ten. The chain has TRBV6-2 or TRBV6-3 and TRBJ1-1; D is unresolved. Germline V lookup: CDR1 MNHEY, CDR2 SVGEGT. The CDR3 extends over 15 amino acids. Trimming removed 4 bases from V and 0 bases from J, with 12 bases in between. The CDR3 nucleotides are TGTGCCAGCAGTTTTAGGGTCGGGATGAACACTGAAGCTTTCTTT. Protein: CASSFRVGMNTEAFF.

J is TRBJ2-5 and V is TRBV5-6; TRBD2 matches at 16 bases. Trimming took 4 bases from V and 4 from J; bases not matched to a gene: 4. CDR1 and CDR2 from the germline V gene are SGHDT and YYEEEE. CDR3 length equals 16 residues. The CDR3 DNA reads TGTGCCAGCAGCAGGGGACTAGCGGGGGGGCTAGAGACCCAGTACTTC. Protein: CASSRGLAGGLETQYF.

This sequence joins TRBV7-2 and TRBJ2-3; TRBD1 matches 8 bases. Germline trimming cut 5 bases from V and 3 bases from J; bases unmatched to any gene: 10. This CDR3 region has 16 residues. CDR1 and CDR2 from the germline V gene are SGHTA and FQGNSA. The CDR3 is CASSTQEQGATDTQYF. Here the CDR3 DNA reads TGTGCCAGCAGCACTCAAGAGCAGGGGGCGACAGATACGCAGTATTTT.

This chain links TRBV3-1 (or the pseudogene TRBV3-2) with TRBJ1-2; TRBD1 matches 10 bases. V dropped 4 bases and J dropped 3; count of bases not matched to a gene: 8. The CDR3 runs 16 residues. Germline V gene data show CDR1 as LGHDT and CDR2 as YNNKEL (reference sequence). The DNA of the CDR3 is TGTGCCAGCAGCCCGATAGGGACAGGGGACCACTATGGCTACACCTTC. It encodes CASSPIGTGDHYGYTF.

This clone has just one count. V and J are TRBV29-1 and TRBJ2-5, with 9 bases that match TRBD1. With 6 bases clipped from V and 4 bases from J, the junction kept 12 bases outside the gene matches. Germline-derived CDR1 and CDR2 are SQVTM and ANQGSEA. The CDR3 covers 15 residues. CDR3 region: CSVATGTGIPETQYF. As DNA, the CDR3 is TGCAGCGTGGCCACCGGGACAGGGATCCCAGAGACCCAGTACTTC.

This chain joins TRBV18 and TRBJ1-2; the D gene is possibly TRBD1 (5 bases). Per the germline V gene, CDR1 is KGHSH and CDR2 is LQKENI. Between the trimmed V and J ends, which lost 6 bases and 4 bases, there was a span of 27 bases. The CDR3 consists of 18 residues. CDR3 DNA: TGTGCCAGCTCCCAAGAGGTTGGGGCAACGAGGCTGACCTATGGCTACACCTTC. As protein: CASSQEVGATRLTYGYTF.

The chain employs TRBV5-1 and TRBJ1-1, with D maybe TRBD1 (5 bases). The V gene lost 0 bases and the J gene lost 6 bases, with 12 bases spanning the gap. The CDR3 spans 14 residues. The V gene's germline CDR1 is SGHRS and CDR2 YFSETQ. The CDR3 loop reads CASSLGQGGPEAFF. CDR3 nucleotides: TGCGCCAGCAGCTTGGGGCAGGGAGGACCTGAAGCTTTCTTT.

The CDR3 DNA sequence: TGTGCCAGTGGGGACAGGCCGAACACTGAAGCTTTCTTT. Translated, it gives CASGDRPNTEAFF. This rearrangement joins TRBV19 to TRBJ1-1; 8 nucleotides agree with TRBD1. The CDR3 contains 13 residues. The germline V gene encodes CDR1 LNHDA and CDR2 SQIVND (reference sequence). V gave up 8 bases and J gave up 1 base; unmatched junction bases: 3.